A selection of T cell receptor beta chains follows, all from one sample in a study of CD8 T cells in ankylosing spondylitis. TCRdb reprocessed the 5' RACE reads with MiXCR, giving one entry per CDR3 protein. Of about 250,000 distinct CDR3 sequences listed, roughly a tenth are singletons. Sequenced sample: blood, either unsorted or a sorted T cell fraction (not recorded which). The receptors derive from a male donor with ankylosing spondylitis or in good health (not recorded which). CDR3s include the opening cysteine and the closing phenylalanine or tryptophan. A D gene is named only where the DNA matches it firmly. Size values are once, few and many counts, or a class for expanded clones, and some rows have none.

v_call: TRBV20-1
clone_size: many
j_call: TRBJ2-1
d_call: -
cdr3_nt: TGCAGTGCTAGAGTTTCTAAGGACTATTACAATGAGCAGTTCTTC
cdr3_aa: CSARVSKDYYNEQFF

v_call: TRBV7-2
clone_size: -
j_call: TRBJ1-5
d_call: -
cdr3_nt: TGTGCCAGCAGCTCCCGACAGAATCAGCCCCAGCATTTT
cdr3_aa: CASSSRQNQPQHF

v_call: TRBV4-2
clone_size: many
j_call: TRBJ2-3
d_call: -
cdr3_nt: TGTGCCAGCAGCCAGGAGATACGGACCTTGGGAGATACGCAGTATTTT
cdr3_aa: CASSQEIRTLGDTQYF

v_call: TRBV27
clone_size: -
j_call: TRBJ2-1
d_call: TRBD2
cdr3_nt: TGTGCCAGCAGTTACCTACTAGCGGGAGATAGGCATGATGAGCAGTTCTTC
cdr3_aa: CASSYLLAGDRHDEQFF

v_call: TRBV20-1
clone_size: -
j_call: TRBJ1-1
d_call: -
cdr3_nt: TGCAGTGCTAGAGATCCACCGGGACAGAACACTGAAGCTTTCTTT
cdr3_aa: CSARDPPGQNTEAFF

v_call: TRBV9
clone_size: -
j_call: TRBJ2-5
d_call: -
cdr3_nt: TGTGCCAGCAGCCCTGGGGACGCTCAAGAGACCCAGTACTTC
cdr3_aa: CASSPGDAQETQYF

v_call: TRBV10-3
clone_size: many
j_call: TRBJ1-6
d_call: TRBD1
cdr3_nt: TGTGCCATCAGGACAGGGAACGGCAGGGATAATTCACCCCTCCACTTT
cdr3_aa: CAIRTGNGRDNSPLHF

v_call: TRBV29-1
clone_size: many
j_call: TRBJ2-2
d_call: -
cdr3_nt: TGCAGGGCGCCAGGGGTGAACACCGGGGAGCTGTTTTTT
cdr3_aa: CRAPGVNTGELFF

v_call: TRBV20-1
clone_size: many
j_call: TRBJ1-1
d_call: -
cdr3_nt: TGCAGTGCTAAGGCGGCAGGGAGTGGGACTGAAGCTTTCTTT
cdr3_aa: CSAKAAGSGTEAFF

v_call: TRBV7-2
clone_size: many
j_call: TRBJ1-1
d_call: TRBD1
cdr3_nt: TGTGCCAGCAGCTTAGTGAGGACAGGGGCTGAAGCTTTCTTT
cdr3_aa: CASSLVRTGAEAFF

v_call: TRBV6-2/TRBV6-3
clone_size: -
j_call: TRBJ2-1
d_call: TRBD2
cdr3_nt: TGTGCCAGCAGTTGGGGACTAGCGGGGCGTTACAATGAGCAGTTCTTC
cdr3_aa: CASSWGLAGRYNEQFF

v_call: TRBV29-1
clone_size: few
j_call: TRBJ2-7
d_call: -
cdr3_nt: TGCAGCGTTGAAGAAACGGAGGGCCTCTACGAGCAGTACTTC
cdr3_aa: CSVEETEGLYEQYF

v_call: TRBV20-1
clone_size: many
j_call: TRBJ2-1
d_call: TRBD2
cdr3_nt: TGCAGTGCTAGAGGGACTAGCGGGAGCAATGAGCAGTTCTTC
cdr3_aa: CSARGTSGSNEQFF

v_call: TRBV27
clone_size: many
j_call: TRBJ2-7
d_call: -
cdr3_nt: TGTGCCAGCAGTTTAAAGCCCCTCAAATTTGGGTACGAGCAGTACTTC
cdr3_aa: CASSLKPLKFGYEQYF

v_call: TRBV30
clone_size: many
j_call: TRBJ2-3
d_call: -
cdr3_nt: TGTGCCTGGAGTGACGGACGGTTCACAGATACGCAGTATTTT
cdr3_aa: CAWSDGRFTDTQYF

v_call: TRBV6-5
clone_size: many
j_call: TRBJ1-1
d_call: -
cdr3_nt: TGTGCCAGCAGTTCACCTATGAACACTGAAGCTTTCTTT
cdr3_aa: CASSSPMNTEAFF

v_call: TRBV20-1
clone_size: -
j_call: TRBJ1-2
d_call: -
cdr3_nt: TGCAGTGCTAGCCCAGGGCTAACTCGACAGGGCTACACCTTC
cdr3_aa: CSASPGLTRQGYTF

v_call: TRBV7-2
clone_size: -
j_call: TRBJ1-3
d_call: -
cdr3_nt: TGTGCCAGCAGCTTACCCGGGTTCTCTGGAAACACCATATATTTT
cdr3_aa: CASSLPGFSGNTIYF

v_call: TRBV4-2
clone_size: many
j_call: TRBJ2-1
d_call: TRBD2
cdr3_nt: TGTGCCAGCAGCCAATGGGAGCGGGAGGGCCGCCATGAGCAGTTCTTC
cdr3_aa: CASSQWEREGRHEQFF

v_call: TRBV12-3/TRBV12-4
clone_size: -
j_call: TRBJ2-7
d_call: TRBD2
cdr3_nt: TGTGCCAGCAGTTCCGGGACTAGCGGGAGTCCCGACGAGCAGTACTTC
cdr3_aa: CASSSGTSGSPDEQYF

v_call: TRBV6-2/TRBV6-3
clone_size: few
j_call: TRBJ1-1
d_call: -
cdr3_nt: TGTGCCAGCAGGAGGATTGAGGGGAACACTGAAGCTTTCTTT
cdr3_aa: CASRRIEGNTEAFF

v_call: TRBV12-1
clone_size: -
j_call: TRBJ1-2
d_call: -
cdr3_nt: -
cdr3_aa: CASGVGTGASYGYTF

v_call: TRBV5-5
clone_size: few
j_call: TRBJ2-5
d_call: -
cdr3_nt: TGTGCCAGCAGCTTGGGGGACACCCAAGAGACCCAGTACTTC
cdr3_aa: CASSLGDTQETQYF

v_call: TRBV7-2
clone_size: many
j_call: TRBJ2-3
d_call: -
cdr3_nt: TGTGCCAGCAGCGAGATCGCCACTAGCACAGATACGCAGTATTTT
cdr3_aa: CASSEIATSTDTQYF

v_call: TRBV7-9
clone_size: many
j_call: TRBJ2-5
d_call: TRBD1
cdr3_nt: TGTGCCAGCAGCTCGTTTACAGGGGGCTTGAGGGAGACCCAGTACTTC
cdr3_aa: CASSSFTGGLRETQYF

v_call: TRBV3-1
clone_size: many
j_call: TRBJ1-1
d_call: -
cdr3_nt: TGTGCCAGCGCCGGGAACACTGAAGCTTTCTTT
cdr3_aa: CASAGNTEAFF

v_call: TRBV6-5
clone_size: many
j_call: TRBJ2-3
d_call: -
cdr3_nt: TGTGCCAGCAGTTCAGCAGATACGCAGTATTTT
cdr3_aa: CASSSADTQYF

v_call: TRBV12-3/TRBV12-4
clone_size: few
j_call: TRBJ2-7
d_call: -
cdr3_nt: TGTGCCAGCAGTTTCACACCCCTCCCCGAGCAGTACTTC
cdr3_aa: CASSFTPLPEQYF

v_call: TRBV12-3/TRBV12-4
clone_size: many
j_call: TRBJ2-3
d_call: TRBD2
cdr3_nt: TGTGCCAGCAGTCGACTAGCGGGGGGCGGTAGGGATACGCAGTATTTT
cdr3_aa: CASSRLAGGGRDTQYF

v_call: TRBV6-5
clone_size: many
j_call: TRBJ1-1
d_call: TRBD1
cdr3_nt: TGTGCCAGCAGTTACTTGAAGGGGGCTTGGGCTGAAGCTTTCTTT
cdr3_aa: CASSYLKGAWAEAFF

v_call: TRBV7-9
clone_size: few
j_call: TRBJ1-1
d_call: -
cdr3_nt: TGTGCCAGCAGCCCCCCGACCACTGAAGCTTTCTTT
cdr3_aa: CASSPPTTEAFF

v_call: TRBV5-1
clone_size: few
j_call: TRBJ2-7
d_call: -
cdr3_nt: TGCGCCAGCAGCTATAGTGTCGGAGGGCCGTCCTACGAGCAGTACTTC
cdr3_aa: CASSYSVGGPSYEQYF

v_call: TRBV9
clone_size: many
j_call: TRBJ1-5
d_call: -
cdr3_nt: TGTGCCAGCAGCGTCTCCTCAGGGGTCGGGCAGCCCCAGCATTTT
cdr3_aa: CASSVSSGVGQPQHF